Below, one T cell receptor beta chain is given with its context. No antigen is known for it. This entry belongs to a study of cytomegalovirus exposure and HLA in healthy donors. Findings and limits, study-wide: By HLA locus, TCR association rates varied in a later analysis, with DRB1 showing the most and HLA-C the fewest. A classifier reportedly called cytomegalovirus status with high sensitivity and specificity. Researchers reported in a later analysis that a missense DCLRE1C variant was tied to TCR beta V- and J-gene trimming.

The CDR3 runs 13 residues. CDR1 is MGHRA and CDR2 is YSYEKL in the germline V gene. Trimming took 7 bases from V and 4 from J, leaving 10 bases between them. 13 Jbeta primers and 60 Vbeta primers were used for the PCR. Produced via immunoSEQ multiplex PCR; TCRdb's table is partial and in-frame only. The sample has around 130,000 clones, and its top ten clones hold roughly 2%. Material for sequencing was PBMCs. The rearrangement links TRBV4-1 to TRBJ1-4; no clear D gene. The sequence was collected from an older woman in good health and CMV-seronegative. CDR3 sequence: CASNHELNEKLFF. For the CDR3, the DNA is TGCGCCAGCAACCACGAACTTAATGAAAAACTGTTTTTT.